This T cell receptor (beta chain) stems from a study of cytomegalovirus exposure and HLA in healthy donors. Study overall: As released early, the data held some 85 million unique TCRs from HLA-typed donors.

The study's findings and limits: Presence/absence analyses took donor sequencing depth as roughly uniform. Rare TCR sequences predominated, though certain public TCRs were found in many donors.

With respect to this clone: Its antigen remains unknown.

This CDR3 spans 14 amino acids. Germline lookup yields CDR1 SGHNT and CDR2 YYREEE (reference sequence). Trimming removed 5 bases from V and 5 bases from J; junction bases left unmatched: 5. PCR used 60 Vbeta primers and 13 Jbeta primers. Profiling relied on immunoSEQ multiplex PCR, and the TCRdb table lists in-frame clones only, not all of them. Of 60,000 or so clones in the sample, roughly 90% were seen once. This chain links TRBV5-4 with TRBJ2-7; 12 bases fit TRBD2. The sequencing sample was made of PBMCs. This receptor was taken from a man aged 30-40 years in good health and CMV-seropositive. CDR3 loop: CASRGGLAGHEQYF. The CDR3 DNA reads TGTGCCAGCAGGGGGGGACTAGCGGGCCACGAGCAGTACTTC.